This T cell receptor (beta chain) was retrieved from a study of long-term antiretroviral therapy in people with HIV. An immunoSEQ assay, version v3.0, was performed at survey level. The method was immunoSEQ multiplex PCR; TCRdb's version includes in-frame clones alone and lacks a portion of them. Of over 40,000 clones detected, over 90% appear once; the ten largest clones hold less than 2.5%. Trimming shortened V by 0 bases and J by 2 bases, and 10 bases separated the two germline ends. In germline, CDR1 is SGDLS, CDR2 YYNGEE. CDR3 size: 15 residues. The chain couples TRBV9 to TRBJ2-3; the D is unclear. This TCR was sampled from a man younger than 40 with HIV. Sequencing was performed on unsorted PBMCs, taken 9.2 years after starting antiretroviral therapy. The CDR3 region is CASSVALGSTDTQYF. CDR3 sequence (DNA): TGTGCCAGCAGCGTAGCCTTGGGTTCCACAGATACGCAGTATTTT.